A selection of T cell receptor beta chains follows, all from one sample in a study of identical twins. TCRdb itself ran the 5' RACE reads through MiXCR, one entry per CDR3 protein. Of under 900,000 distinct CDR3 sequences in the sample, 15% to 20% are singletons; the top ten hold roughly 14%. The same data also went into a second study, on T cells expressing NK-cell markers.

The sample taken for sequencing was PBMCs. These receptors came from a woman aged 18-35 years in good health. Each CDR3 is given with its conserved first and last residue. The D gene is left open where the match is weak. Size is stated for part of the rows, as once, few or many counts, or as a class when the clone is expanded.

clone size,J gene,V gene,D gene,CDR3 protein,CDR3 DNA
NA,TRBJ1-5,TRBV11-2,TRBD1,CASSSTGEYQPQHF,TGTGCCAGCAGCTCTACAGGGGAGTACCAGCCCCAGCATTTT
NA,TRBJ2-3,TRBV5-1,TRBD2,CASSPGTSGEYTDTQYF,TGCGCCAGCAGCCCCGGGACTAGCGGGGAATACACAGATACGCAGTATTTT
NA,TRBJ2-2,TRBV20-1,NA,CSVGGNTGELFF,TGCAGTGTTGGGGGAAACACCGGGGAGCTGTTTTTT
NA,TRBJ2-2,TRBV9,NA,CASSVSGGELFF,TGTGCCAGCAGCGTTAGTGGCGGGGAGCTGTTTTTT
many,TRBJ2-1,TRBV20-1,TRBD1,CSATDRGRTYNEQFF,TGCAGTGCGACCGACAGGGGCCGAACCTACAATGAGCAGTTCTTC
few,TRBJ1-6,TRBV6-1,NA,CASSDRGGSPLHF,TGTGCCAGCAGTGACAGGGGTGGTTCACCCCTCCACTTT
few,TRBJ2-7,TRBV7-6,NA,CASSLRAVGDQYF,TGTGCCAGCAGCTTACGTGCTGTGGGGGATCAGTACTTC
NA,TRBJ2-7,TRBV7-9,NA,CASSLAGDPHYEQYF,TGTGCCAGCAGCTTAGCGGGAGACCCCCACTACGAGCAGTACTTC
few,TRBJ2-3,TRBV5-1,TRBD2,CASSFRTSGSGPDTQYF,TGCGCCAGCAGCTTTAGGACTAGCGGGAGCGGCCCAGATACGCAGTATTTT
few,TRBJ2-1,TRBV11-2,TRBD2,CASSFGLVSSNEQFF,TGTGCCAGCAGCTTCGGACTAGTATCCAGCAATGAGCAGTTCTTC
few,TRBJ2-7,TRBV21-1,NA,CASSKGQVMIYEQYF,TGTGCCAGCAGCAAAGGACAGGTTATGATCTACGAGCAGTACTTC
NA,TRBJ2-1,TRBV20-1,NA,CSASLGDREQFF,TGCAGTGCTAGCTTGGGGGATCGCGAGCAGTTCTTC
few,TRBJ1-4,TRBV27,NA,CASRKGGMVFF,TGTGCCAGCAGAAAAGGGGGAATGGTGTTTTTT
NA,TRBJ2-1,TRBV7-9,NA,CASSLAGRRGNEQFF,TGTGCCAGCAGCTTAGCGGGCCGCAGGGGCAATGAGCAGTTCTTC
many,TRBJ1-4,TRBV5-1,TRBD1,CASSLGTGGEKLFF,TGCGCCAGCAGCCTCGGGACAGGGGGTGAAAAACTGTTTTTT
NA,TRBJ2-1,TRBV20-1,NA,CSARERQGIWNEQFF,TGCAGTGCTAGAGAAAGGCAGGGAATTTGGAATGAGCAGTTCTTC
NA,TRBJ2-7,TRBV5-1,TRBD1,CASSLQGESYEQYF,TGCGCCAGCAGCCTACAGGGGGAGTCCTACGAGCAGTACTTC
NA,TRBJ2-7,TRBV20-1,NA,CSASVPRYPSYEQYF,TGCAGTGCTAGTGTCCCCAGGTACCCCTCCTACGAGCAGTACTTC
NA,TRBJ1-1,TRBV20-1,NA,CSARDPRPMNTEAFF,TGCAGTGCTAGAGATCCCCGACCCATGAACACTGAAGCTTTCTTT
few,TRBJ1-5,TRBV10-2,NA,CASSDWGVQPQHF,TGCGCCAGCAGTGACTGGGGTGTCCAGCCCCAGCATTTT
few,TRBJ1-2,TRBV20-1,NA,CSARQGTYGYTF,TGCAGTGCTAGACAGGGGACCTATGGCTACACCTTC
NA,TRBJ2-2,TRBV14,NA,CASSQGHNTGELFF,TGTGCCAGCAGCCAAGGGCACAACACCGGGGAGCTGTTTTTT
NA,TRBJ2-7,TRBV3-1,NA,CASSQLGGTYEQYF,TGTGCCAGCAGCCAACTAGGCGGGACCTACGAGCAGTACTTC
many,TRBJ2-7,TRBV14,NA,CASSPWDFSYEQYF,TGTGCCAGCAGCCCTTGGGACTTCTCCTACGAGCAGTACTTC
few,TRBJ2-1,TRBV7-9,NA,CASSLSALGYNEQFF,TGTGCCAGCAGCTTAAGCGCCCTGGGCTACAATGAGCAGTTCTTC
many,TRBJ2-3,TRBV7-7,TRBD2,CASSATSGGTATQYF,TGTGCTAGCAGCGCGACTAGCGGGGGAACGGCAACGCAGTATTTT
few,TRBJ2-5,TRBV20-1,NA,CSARGTPDNQETQYF,TGCAGTGCTAGGGGTACCCCGGACAACCAAGAGACCCAGTACTTC
many,TRBJ2-1,TRBV5-5,NA,CASSLGGREQFF,TGTGCCAGCAGCTTGGGGGGTCGGGAGCAGTTCTTC
few,TRBJ2-1,TRBV27,TRBD2,CASSFIRAGGPDEQFF,TGTGCCAGCAGTTTTATTCGGGCGGGGGGGCCCGATGAGCAGTTCTTC
few,TRBJ1-3,TRBV21-1,NA,CASSKWSTDHSGNTIYF,TGTGCCAGCAGCAAATGGTCAACAGACCACTCTGGAAACACCATATATTTT
many,TRBJ2-3,TRBV12-3/TRBV12-4,NA,CASSLRGRADTQYF,TGTGCCAGCAGTTTACGGGGTCGAGCAGATACGCAGTATTTT
NA,TRBJ2-7,TRBV7-2,NA,CASSLSPSWDEQYF,TGTGCCAGCAGCTTATCACCTAGCTGGGACGAGCAGTACTTC
NA,TRBJ2-5,TRBV20-1,NA,CSATRTLALETQYF,TGCAGTGCCACTAGAACCCTAGCATTGGAGACCCAGTACTTC
NA,TRBJ1-5,TRBV18,NA,CASSTSTGGNQPQHF,TGTGCCAGCTCCACTTCGACTGGGGGGAATCAGCCCCAGCATTTT
NA,TRBJ2-3,TRBV5-1,NA,CASSPRPSDTQYF,TGCGCCAGCAGCCCTAGACCCTCAGATACGCAGTATTTT
once,TRBJ2-3,TRBV2,TRBD1,CASSTGTGFTDTQYF,TGTGCCAGCAGTACCGGGACAGGCTTTACAGATACGCAGTATTTT
NA,TRBJ2-1,TRBV27,TRBD2,CASSLIQREYGKGEQFF,TGTGCCAGCAGTTTAATCCAGCGGGAGTATGGGAAGGGGGAGCAGTTCTTC
NA,TRBJ2-1,TRBV5-8,NA,CASSLRGLSYNEQFF,TGTGCCAGCAGCTTAAGGGGCCTGTCGTACAATGAGCAGTTCTTC
NA,TRBJ2-5,TRBV7-8,TRBD1,CASRLTGGYETQYF,TGTGCCAGCAGATTGACAGGGGGGTATGAGACCCAGTACTTC
many,TRBJ2-3,TRBV20-1,TRBD2,CSAKLAGVADTQYF,TGCAGTGCGAAGCTAGCGGGGGTTGCAGATACGCAGTATTTT